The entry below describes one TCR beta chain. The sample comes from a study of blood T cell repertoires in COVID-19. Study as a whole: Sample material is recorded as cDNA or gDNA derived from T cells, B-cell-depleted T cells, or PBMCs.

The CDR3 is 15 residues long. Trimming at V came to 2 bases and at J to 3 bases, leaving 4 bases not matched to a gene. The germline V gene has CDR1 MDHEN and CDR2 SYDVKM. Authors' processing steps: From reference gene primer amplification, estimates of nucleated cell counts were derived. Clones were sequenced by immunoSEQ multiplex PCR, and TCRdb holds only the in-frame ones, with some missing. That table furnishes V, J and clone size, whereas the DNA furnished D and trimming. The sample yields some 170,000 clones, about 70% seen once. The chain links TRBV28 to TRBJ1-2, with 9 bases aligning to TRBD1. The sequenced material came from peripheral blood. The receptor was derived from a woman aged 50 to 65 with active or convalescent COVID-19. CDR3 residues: CASSLRDRDYYGYTF. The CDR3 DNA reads TGTGCCAGCAGTTTAAGGGACAGGGACTACTATGGCTACACCTTC.